The clone carrying this T cell receptor (beta chain) was detected many times. The V and J ends lost 2 bases and 4 bases respectively, with 7 bases between them. The CDR3 extends over 13 amino acids. Germline CDR1 MNHEY, CDR2 SVGAGI. Authors of the study amplified TCR beta CDR3 regions from RNA transcripts. A set of HTBI primers served as the primers for a first-round RT-PCR of the TCR CDR3. TCRdb reprocessed the multiplex PCR reads via MiXCR and lists one record per CDR3 protein. Seen here are over 150,000 distinct CDR3 sequences, about 15% observed once, and the top ten hold about 50%. This entry is derived from a study of T cells in Graves' hyperthyroidism and ophthalmopathy.

Sequenced: blood. The source of this sequence is a woman aged 50 to 60 with Graves' hyperthyroidism. The chain uses TRBV6-5 and TRBJ2-3; no reliable D call. CDR3 bases: TGTGCCAGCAGTTACGGGGATGCAGATACGCAGTATTTT. Its translation: CASSYGDADTQYF.